This TCR beta chain is from a study of Ad26.COV2.S vaccination and SARS-CoV-2 variants. The CDR3 has 17 residues. Per germline, CDR1 SEHNR and CDR2 FQNEAQ (reference sequence). V was clipped by 3 bases and J by 2 bases, with 19 bases between them. Treatment given: 19 received Ad26.COV2.S at low or high dose, single or two shots; 5 received placebo; per-sample allocation not given. The samples were gathered on day 63 after the first injection of vaccine or placebo. Some clones are missing from TCRdb's copy, which holds only in-frame ones; the method was immunoSEQ multiplex PCR. The sample shows 300,000 to 350,000 clones, approximately 86% of them seen only once.

This sequence originates from a person aged 18-60 years who received the Ad26.COV2.S COVID-19 vaccine or a placebo. The input for sequencing was peripheral blood, taken in a trial of Ad26.COV2.S vaccine versus placebo. The rearrangement uses TRBV7-9 and TRBJ2-5; the D gene is possibly TRBD1 (5 bases). The CDR3 loop is CASSFIIRQMRQETQYF. The CDR3 coding sequence is TGTGCCAGCAGCTTTATAATCAGACAGATGAGACAAGAGACCCAGTACTTC.